The source of this TCR beta chain is a study of regulatory T cells in long-lasting Graves disease. The CDR3 totals 14 residues. Per germline, CDR1 DFQATT and CDR2 SNEGSKA (reference sequence). Trimming took 0 bases from V and 3 from J, leaving 11 bases between them. Time point described: persistent/refractory GD, antithyroid drugs over 5 years with positive TRAb. The TCR library used RNA extracted from PBMCs. CDR3-region Arm-PCR and iRepertoire HTBI primers produced the TCR beta libraries. In TCRdb, the multiplex PCR reads were re-called with MiXCR into one record per CDR3 protein. This table holds fewer than 550,000 distinct CDR3 sequences, 20% to 25% found once.

V and J are TRBV20-1 and TRBJ1-2; perhaps TRBD1 as D (5 bases). The sample here was peripheral blood mononuclear cells (PBMCs), taken when the disease was refractory, from a patient treated with antithyroid drugs. The TCR comes from a female donor with Graves disease. The CDR3, as DNA: TGCAGTGCTAGAGATCAGGGTTTGCACTATGGCTACACCTTC. This translates into CSARDQGLHYGYTF.